This section outlines one T cell receptor (beta chain) sequence together with its context. The repertoire was sequenced with immunoSEQ multiplex PCR; TCRdb's copy has only in-frame clones and lacks some. The sample lists about 190,000 clones; around 73% were seen once. This sample is part of a study of blood T cell repertoires in COVID-19. Study-level background: The United States, Italy and Spain provided the acute and convalescent COVID-19 samples. Sources were T cells, B-cell-depleted T cells, or PBMCs; the material itself was cDNA or gDNA.

Those who participated ranged in age from roughly 18 to 90 years and resided in about two dozen US areas. Cohort placement rested on clinical history that participants reported themselves. This CDR3 has 15 residues. CDR1 and CDR2 (germline): KGHSH, LQKENI. J lost 6 bases, V lost 2 bases, and 7 bases had no gene match. The sequence derives from a woman aged 45-59 years who had recovered from COVID-19. The gene calls are TRBV18 and TRBJ1-2, with TRBD1 matching over 9 bases. Sample: PBMCs or T cells enriched from blood (not recorded which). The CDR3 DNA is TGTGCCAGCTCACCATCCCCGACAGGGGGTCATGGCTACACCTTC. This translates into CASSPSPTGGHGYTF.